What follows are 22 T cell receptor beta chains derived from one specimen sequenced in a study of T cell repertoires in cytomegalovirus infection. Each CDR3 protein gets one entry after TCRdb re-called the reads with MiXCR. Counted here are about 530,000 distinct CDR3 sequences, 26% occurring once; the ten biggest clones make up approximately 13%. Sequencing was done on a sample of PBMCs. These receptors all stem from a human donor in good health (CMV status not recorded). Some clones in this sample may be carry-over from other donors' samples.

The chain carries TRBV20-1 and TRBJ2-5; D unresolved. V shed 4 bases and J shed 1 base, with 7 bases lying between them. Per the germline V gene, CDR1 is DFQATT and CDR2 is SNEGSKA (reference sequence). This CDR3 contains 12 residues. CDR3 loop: CSAKWTQETQYF. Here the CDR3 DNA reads TGCAGTGCTAAATGGACCCAAGAGACCCAGTACTTC.

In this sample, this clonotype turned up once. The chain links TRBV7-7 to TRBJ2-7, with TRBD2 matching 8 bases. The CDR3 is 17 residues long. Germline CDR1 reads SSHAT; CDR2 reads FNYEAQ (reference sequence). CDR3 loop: CASSLVPRGGPSYEQYV. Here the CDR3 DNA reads TGTGCTAGCAGCTTAGTCCCCCGGGGGGGTCCGTCCTACGAGCAGTACGTC.

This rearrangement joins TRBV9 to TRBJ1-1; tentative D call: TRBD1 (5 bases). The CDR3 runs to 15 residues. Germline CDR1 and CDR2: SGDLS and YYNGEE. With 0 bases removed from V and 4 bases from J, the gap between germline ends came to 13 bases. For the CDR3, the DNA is TGTGCCAGCAGCGTAGACTACAGGCGAGGCACTGAAGCTTTCTTT. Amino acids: CASSVDYRRGTEAFF.

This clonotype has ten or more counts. The CDR3 loop is CASSLRIQETQYF. The CDR3 coding sequence is TGTGCCAGCAGCTTAAGGATACAAGAGACCCAGTACTTC. V is TRBV7-2 and J is TRBJ2-5; D not resolved. The CDR3 loop spans 13 amino acids. The germline V gene has CDR1 SGHTA and CDR2 FQGNSA. Trimming stripped 2 bases from V and 2 bases from J, with 6 bases between. Full variable domain (missing parts from reference TRBV7-2 and TRBJ2-5): GAGVSQSPSNKVTEKGKDVELRCDPISGHTALYWYRQSLGQGLEFLIYFQGNSAPDKSGLPSDRFSAERTGGSVSTLTIQRTQQEDSAVYLCASSLRIQETQYFGPGTRLLVL.

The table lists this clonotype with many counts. CDR3 residues: CASSPGVFSNQPQHF. For the CDR3, the DNA is TGTGCCAGCAGCCCAGGGGTTTTTAGCAATCAGCCCCAGCATTTT. The genes are TRBV7-2 and TRBJ1-5; perhaps TRBD1 as D (6 bases). The CDR3 consists of 15 residues. Looked up from germline, CDR1 is SGHTA and CDR2 is FQGNSA. The V gene lost 5 bases and the J gene lost 0 bases, with 11 bases spanning the gap.

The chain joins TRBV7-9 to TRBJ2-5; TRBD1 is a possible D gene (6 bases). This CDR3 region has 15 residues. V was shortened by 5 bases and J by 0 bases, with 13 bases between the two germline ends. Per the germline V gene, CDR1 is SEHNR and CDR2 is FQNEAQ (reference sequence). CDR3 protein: CASSTWWDNQETQYF. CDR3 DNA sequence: TGTGCCAGCAGCACCTGGTGGGACAACCAAGAGACCCAGTACTTC. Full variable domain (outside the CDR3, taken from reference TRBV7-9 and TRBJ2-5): DTGVSQNPRHKITKRGQNVTFRCDPISEHNRLYWYRQTLGQGPEFLTYFQNEAQLEKSRLLSDRFSAERPKGSFSTLEIQRTEQGDSAMYLCASSTWWDNQETQYFGPGTRLLVL.

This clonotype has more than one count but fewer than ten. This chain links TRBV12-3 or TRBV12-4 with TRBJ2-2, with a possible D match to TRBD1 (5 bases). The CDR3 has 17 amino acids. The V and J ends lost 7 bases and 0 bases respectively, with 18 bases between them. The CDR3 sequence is CASTRRTPGANTGELFF. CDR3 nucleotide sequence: TGTGCCAGCACCCGGCGGACACCAGGAGCGAACACCGGGGAGCTGTTTTTT.

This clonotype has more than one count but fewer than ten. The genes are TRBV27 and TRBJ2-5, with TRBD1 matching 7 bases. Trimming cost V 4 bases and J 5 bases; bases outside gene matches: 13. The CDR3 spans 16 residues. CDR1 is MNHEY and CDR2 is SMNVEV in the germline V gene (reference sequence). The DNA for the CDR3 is TGTGCCAGCAGTTCCTTCTCCGGGACAGTGAGCGAGACCCAGTACTTC. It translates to CASSSFSGTVSETQYF.

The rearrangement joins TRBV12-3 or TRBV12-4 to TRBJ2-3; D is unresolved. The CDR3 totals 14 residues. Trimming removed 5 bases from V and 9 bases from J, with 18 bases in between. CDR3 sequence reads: CASSLNPPIGTQYF. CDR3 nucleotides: TGTGCCAGCAGTCTCAATCCCCCCATAGGGACGCAGTATTTT.

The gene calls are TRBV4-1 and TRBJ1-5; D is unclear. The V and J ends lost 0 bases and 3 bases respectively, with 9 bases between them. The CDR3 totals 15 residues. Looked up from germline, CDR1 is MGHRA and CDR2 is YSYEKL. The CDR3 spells CASSQEAGFNQPQHF. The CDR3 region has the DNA TGCGCCAGCAGCCAAGAGGCCGGATTCAATCAGCCCCAGCATTTT.

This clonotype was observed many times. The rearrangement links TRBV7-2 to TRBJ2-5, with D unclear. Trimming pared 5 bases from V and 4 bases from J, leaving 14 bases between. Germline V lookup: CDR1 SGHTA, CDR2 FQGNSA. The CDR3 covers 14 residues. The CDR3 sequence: CASSPGRARETQYF. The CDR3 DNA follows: TGTGCCAGCAGCCCCGGTAGGGCCCGAGAGACCCAGTACTTC.

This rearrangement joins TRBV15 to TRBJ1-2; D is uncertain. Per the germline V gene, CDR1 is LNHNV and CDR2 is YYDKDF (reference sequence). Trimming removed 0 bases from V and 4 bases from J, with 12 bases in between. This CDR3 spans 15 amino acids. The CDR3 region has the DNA TGTGCCACCAGCAGAGATCGGCAGCCTCTCTATGGCTACACCTTC. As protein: CATSRDRQPLYGYTF.

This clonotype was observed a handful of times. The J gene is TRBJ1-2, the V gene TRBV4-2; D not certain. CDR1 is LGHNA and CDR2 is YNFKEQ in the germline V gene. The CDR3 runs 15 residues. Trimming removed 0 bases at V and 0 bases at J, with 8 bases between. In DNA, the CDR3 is TGTGCCAGCAGCCAAGAAGAGCTGACTAACTATGGCTACACCTTC. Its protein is CASSQEELTNYGYTF.

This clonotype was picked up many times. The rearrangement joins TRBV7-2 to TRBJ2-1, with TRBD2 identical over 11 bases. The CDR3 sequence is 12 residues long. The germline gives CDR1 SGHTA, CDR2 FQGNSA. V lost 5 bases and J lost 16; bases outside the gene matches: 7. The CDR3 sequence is CASSPGLAGFFF. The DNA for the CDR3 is TGTGCCAGCAGCCCAGGACTAGCGGGCTTTTTCTTC.

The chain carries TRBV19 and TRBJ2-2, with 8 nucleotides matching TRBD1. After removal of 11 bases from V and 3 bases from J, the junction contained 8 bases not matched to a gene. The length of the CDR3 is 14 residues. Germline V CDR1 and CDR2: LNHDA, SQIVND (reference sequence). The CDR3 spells CASIPGGYTGELFF. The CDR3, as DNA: TGTGCCTCCATCCCAGGGGGCTACACCGGGGAGCTGTTTTTT.

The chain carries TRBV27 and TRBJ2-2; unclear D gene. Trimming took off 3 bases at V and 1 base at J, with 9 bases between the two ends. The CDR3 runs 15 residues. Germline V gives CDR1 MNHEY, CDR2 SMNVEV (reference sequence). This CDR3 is CASSFVRLNTGELFF. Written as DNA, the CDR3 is TGTGCCAGCAGTTTTGTGCGGTTGAACACCGGGGAGCTGTTTTTT.

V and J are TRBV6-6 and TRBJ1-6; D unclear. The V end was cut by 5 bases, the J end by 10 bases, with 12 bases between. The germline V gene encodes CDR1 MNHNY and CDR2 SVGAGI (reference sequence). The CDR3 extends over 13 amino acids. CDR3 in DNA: TGTGCCAGCAGTCAAAGCACCCAATCACCCCTCCACTTT. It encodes CASSQSTQSPLHF.

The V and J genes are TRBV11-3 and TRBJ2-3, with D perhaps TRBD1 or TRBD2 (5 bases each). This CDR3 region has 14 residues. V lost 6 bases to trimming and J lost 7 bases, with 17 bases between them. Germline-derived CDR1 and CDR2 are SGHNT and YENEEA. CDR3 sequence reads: CASRRGASVHTQYF. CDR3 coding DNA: TGTGCCAGCAGAAGAGGGGCTAGTGTGCATACGCAGTATTTT. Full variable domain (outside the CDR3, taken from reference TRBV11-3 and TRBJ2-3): EAGVVQSPRYKIIEKKQPVAFWCNPISGHNTLYWYLQNLGQGPELLIRYENEEAVDDSQLPKDRFSAERLKGVDSTLKIQPAELGDSAVYLCASRRGASVHTQYFGPGTRLTVL.

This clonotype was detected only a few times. The CDR3 sequence is CASSYSGFGTSDTQYF. Here the CDR3 DNA reads TGTGCCAGCAGTTACTCCGGCTTTGGGACCTCAGATACGCAGTATTTT. The chain employs TRBV6-2 or TRBV6-3 and TRBJ2-3; perhaps D is TRBD1 or TRBD2 (5 bases each). The germline gives CDR1 MNHEY, CDR2 SVGEGT. V was cut by 0 bases and J by 4 bases, with 14 bases left in between. CDR3 length equals 16 residues.

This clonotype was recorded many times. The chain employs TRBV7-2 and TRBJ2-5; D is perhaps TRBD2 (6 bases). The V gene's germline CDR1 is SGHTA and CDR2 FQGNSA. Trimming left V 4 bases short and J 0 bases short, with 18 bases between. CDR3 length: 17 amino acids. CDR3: CASSSGLPGLYQETQYF. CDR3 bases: TGTGCCAGCAGCTCGGGACTGCCGGGACTCTACCAAGAGACCCAGTACTTC. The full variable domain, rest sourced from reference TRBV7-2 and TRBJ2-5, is GAGVSQSPSNKVTEKGKDVELRCDPISGHTALYWYRQSLGQGLEFLIYFQGNSAPDKSGLPSDRFSAERTGGSVSTLTIQRTQQEDSAVYLCASSSGLPGLYQETQYFGPGTRLLVL.

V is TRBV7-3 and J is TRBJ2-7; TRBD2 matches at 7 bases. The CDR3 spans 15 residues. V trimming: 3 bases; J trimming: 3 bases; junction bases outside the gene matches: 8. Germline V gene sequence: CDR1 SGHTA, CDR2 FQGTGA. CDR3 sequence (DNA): TGTGCCAGCAGCTTGGGAGGGAGGGAAAGCTACGAGCAGTACTTC. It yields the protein CASSLGGRESYEQYF.

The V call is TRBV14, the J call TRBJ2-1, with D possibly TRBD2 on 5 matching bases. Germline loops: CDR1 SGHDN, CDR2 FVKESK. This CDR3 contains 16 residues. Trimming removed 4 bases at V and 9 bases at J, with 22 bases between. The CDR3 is CASSLGSPVSGSEQFF. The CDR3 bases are TGTGCCAGCAGCCTAGGGTCGCCGGTTTCTGGGAGTGAGCAGTTCTTC.